This is a list of T cell receptor beta chains from one sample in a study of CD8+ T cells in alopecia areata. Clones were read by immunoSEQ multiplex PCR, and TCRdb kept only the in-frame ones, dropping some. This table has about 64,000 clones, 46% appearing once. The source was CD8+ T cells sorted from blood, collected at approximately week 36, from a patient treated with tofacitinib. Receptors were obtained from a human donor with alopecia areata. CDR3s include the opening cysteine and the closing phenylalanine or tryptophan. The D gene is left open where the match is weak. Clone size appears in some rows only: once, few, many, or a class for an expanded clone.

v_call	clone_size	d_call	j_call	cdr3_nt	cdr3_aa
TRBV29-1	-	-	TRBJ2-3	TGCAGCGTTGGGGCGTTTGGCTCGGGACAAGGCACAGATACGCAGTATTTT	CSVGAFGSGQGTDTQYF
TRBV5-1	once	-	TRBJ2-7	TGCGCCAGCAGCTTGGCCGATACAGGGTCCCACGAGCAGTACTTC	CASSLADTGSHEQYF
TRBV29-1	-	TRBD2	TRBJ2-7	TGCAGCGTTTCCGGGGGGACTCTCAACGAGCAGTACTTC	CSVSGGTLNEQYF
TRBV19	medium-sized	TRBD2	TRBJ2-1	TGTGCCAGTAGTATAGGACTAGCGGCTTACAATGAGCAGTTCTTC	CASSIGLAAYNEQFF
TRBV2	-	TRBD2	TRBJ2-1	TGTGCCAGCAGCCCAACTGGTTGGAGCGGGAGTCGAGTTGAGCAGTTCTTC	CASSPTGWSGSRVEQFF
TRBV4-1	many	TRBD2	TRBJ2-1	TGCGCCAGCAGCTTGGTTCCTAGCGGGAGGGGGAATGAGCAGTTCTTC	CASSLVPSGRGNEQFF
TRBV7-3	-	TRBD2	TRBJ2-5	TGTGCCAGCAGCTTCCGGGGAAGCGGGAAGGGTGAGACCCAGTACTTC	CASSFRGSGKGETQYF
TRBV2	-	-	TRBJ1-1	TGTGCCAGCAGTGCAGTTAACACTGAAGCTTTCTTT	CASSAVNTEAFF
TRBV5-1	-	TRBD2	TRBJ2-5	TGCGCCAGCAGCTTCGGACGGGAGGTAGACGAGACCCAGTACTTC	CASSFGREVDETQYF
TRBV29-1	few	-	TRBJ2-4	TGCAGCGTCGAGACGGGATACAAAAACATTCAGTACTTC	CSVETGYKNIQYF
TRBV5-1	few	-	TRBJ1-1	TGCGCCAGCAGCTTGTGGGCTGCGAACACTGAAGCTTTCTTT	CASSLWAANTEAFF
TRBV10-2	-	-	TRBJ2-7	TGCGCCATTTCCGATGGGAGTCGGGCCTACGAGCAGTACTTC	CAISDGSRAYEQYF
TRBV9	-	-	TRBJ2-1	TGTGCCAGCACGGGGACCGACCTAAATGAGCAGTTCTTC	CASTGTDLNEQFF
TRBV27	few	TRBD1	TRBJ1-4	TGTGCCAGCAGCCCGGGACAGACAAATGAAAAACTGTTTTTT	CASSPGQTNEKLFF
TRBV11-2	-	TRBD1	TRBJ1-4	TGTGCCAGCAGCTTGACCGGACAGGGACGTGAACTGTTTTTT	CASSLTGQGRELFF
TRBV27	-	TRBD2	TRBJ2-2	TGTGCCAGCAGTCAAGCGGGGGCGGGAGTTTCCACCGGGGAGCTGTTTTTT	CASSQAGAGVSTGELFF
TRBV2	-	TRBD2	TRBJ2-1	TGTGCCAGCAGTGAAGCGCTTGGGACTAGCGGGAGGAAGAATGAGCAGTTCTTC	CASSEALGTSGRKNEQFF
TRBV4-1	-	-	TRBJ1-1	TGCGCCAGCAGCCAAGTGGCAGGCACTGAAGCTTTCTTT	CASSQVAGTEAFF
TRBV14	-	TRBD2	TRBJ2-5	TGTGCCAGCAGCCAATCGGGCGGGAGGGTCGAGACCCAGTACTTC	CASSQSGGRVETQYF
TRBV12-5	few	-	TRBJ1-1	TGTGCTAGTGGTTTGGGGAACACTGAAGCTTTCTTT	CASGLGNTEAFF
TRBV7-2	-	-	TRBJ1-1	TGTGCCAGCAGTTCCGGCAGGGGGAACACTGAAGCTTTCTTT	CASSSGRGNTEAFF
TRBV5-1	-	-	TRBJ1-1	TGCGCCAGCAGCTTGTATTACCCCACTGAAGCTTTCTTT	CASSLYYPTEAFF
TRBV5-1	-	-	TRBJ2-3	TGCGCCAGCAGCGGGGGGGCAGGCACAGATACGCAGTATTTT	CASSGGAGTDTQYF
TRBV7-9	few	TRBD2	TRBJ2-3	TGTGCCAGCAGCCCCGCTTTAGGGCGGGAGGCCGCAGATACGCAGTATTTT	CASSPALGREAADTQYF
TRBV9	-	-	TRBJ1-5	TGTGCCAGCAGCGAGAGTGGCGTGAGGGGGCCCCAGCATTTT	CASSESGVRGPQHF
TRBV2	-	-	TRBJ2-3	TGTGCCAGCAGCGAAACCCGACTAGAAGCTGCAGATACGCAGTATTTT	CASSETRLEAADTQYF
TRBV4-2	-	-	TRBJ2-7	TGTGCCAGCAGCCAAGTAGCGGAGGGCCACGAGCAGTACTTC	CASSQVAEGHEQYF
TRBV4-1	-	-	TRBJ2-7	TGCGCCAGCAGCCGGGCGGGAAGGTCCTACGAGCAGTACTTC	CASSRAGRSYEQYF
TRBV10-2	-	-	TRBJ2-1	TGCGCCAGCAGTGAGTCGGGAGGCGGTCACAATGAGCAGTTCTTC	CASSESGGGHNEQFF
TRBV2	-	-	TRBJ1-1	TGTGCCAGCAGTGAAGAATCAGGACTCTACACTGAAGCTTTCTTT	CASSEESGLYTEAFF
TRBV14	-	TRBD1	TRBJ2-7	TGTGCCAGCAGCCAAGCCTCGGACAGGTTCTACGAGCAGTACTTC	CASSQASDRFYEQYF
TRBV9	-	-	TRBJ2-7	TGTGCCAGCAGCGTAACAGGTAGCTACGAGCAGTACTTC	CASSVTGSYEQYF
TRBV2	once	-	TRBJ2-1	TGTGCCAGCAGCCTACTAGCCAATGAGCAGTTCTTC	CASSLLANEQFF
TRBV7-9	-	-	TRBJ1-5	TGTGCCAGCAGCTACCAAGTTGATCAGCCCCAGCATTTT	CASSYQVDQPQHF
TRBV27	few	-	TRBJ2-7	TGTGCCAGCAGTTTAGTCGGCAGGGGCGAGCAGTACTTC	CASSLVGRGEQYF
TRBV30	-	-	TRBJ2-7	TGTGCCTGGAGGGACATCTCCTACGAGCAGTACTTC	CAWRDISYEQYF
TRBV10-1	-	TRBD2	TRBJ2-5	TGCGCCAGCAGCCAGCGGGAGTGGGAGACCCAGTACTTC	CASSQREWETQYF
TRBV9	-	-	TRBJ2-7	TGTGCCAGCAGCGTAGAGGAGACCTTCTCCTACGAGCAGTACTTC	CASSVEETFSYEQYF
TRBV10-3	-	-	TRBJ1-1	TGTGCCATCAAACACCAGGGGAACACTGAAGCTTTCTTT	CAIKHQGNTEAFF
TRBV4-1	once	-	TRBJ2-1	TGCGCCAGCAGCCAAACAGGGGAGCAGTTCTTC	CASSQTGEQFF
TRBV2	once	TRBD1	TRBJ2-7	TGTGCCAGTACCAGGGGGTTCCAGGACGAGCAGTACTTC	CASTRGFQDEQYF
TRBV5-1	-	-	TRBJ2-4	TGCGCCAGCAGCTTGGATCTAGCCAAAAACATTCAGTACTTC	CASSLDLAKNIQYF
TRBV7-6	few	TRBD1	TRBJ2-5	TGTGCCAGCAGCTTCGGGACAGGTGACGCGACCCAGTACTTC	CASSFGTGDATQYF
TRBV13	few	-	TRBJ2-7	TGTGCCAGCAGCTCCCGGGACCGCCAGGACGAGCAGTACTTC	CASSSRDRQDEQYF
TRBV4-1	-	TRBD2	TRBJ2-5	TGCGCCAGCGCTGGACTAGCGGGAGGTCGGACCCAGTACTTC	CASAGLAGGRTQYF
TRBV29-1	-	-	TRBJ2-1	TGCAGCGTGGGGCTGGAGACAGGCTTCCTAGTTTCTTCAGCCCGGCAGTTCTTC	CSVGLETGFLVSSARQFF
TRBV2	-	-	TRBJ1-1	TGTGCCAGCAGTGATACAGGCGGGACTGAAGCTTTCTTT	CASSDTGGTEAFF
TRBV7-6	-	-	TRBJ2-3	TGTGCCAGCAGCTTAGCGGGAGGTACAGATACGCAGTATTTT	CASSLAGGTDTQYF
TRBV25-1	-	-	TRBJ2-1	TGTGCCAGCAGTGAATACGGGATTGGTTTGAATGAGCAGTTCTTC	CASSEYGIGLNEQFF
TRBV6-5	few	-	TRBJ2-6	TGTGCCAGCAGTCTAAGTCTCTCCGGGGCCAACGTCCTGACTTTC	CASSLSLSGANVLTF
TRBV5-1	-	TRBD1	TRBJ2-3	TGCGCCAGCGCCGACAGGGGTGGCACAGATACGCAGTATTTT	CASADRGGTDTQYF
TRBV4-1	few	-	TRBJ2-7	TGCGCCAGCAGCCAAGCCCGGGGGGAGCAGTACTTC	CASSQARGEQYF
TRBV7-8	-	-	TRBJ2-7	TGTGCCAGCAGCTTAGTTGGAGCAACCTACGAGCAGTACTTC	CASSLVGATYEQYF
TRBV11-2	-	-	TRBJ1-2	TGTGCCAGCAGCTTAAGAGGGGGAATCTATGGCTACACCTTC	CASSLRGGIYGYTF
TRBV30	few	-	TRBJ2-2	TGTGCCTGGGCAGGAGTCCCCGGGGAGCTGTTTTTT	CAWAGVPGELFF
TRBV2	-	-	TRBJ2-1	TGTGCCAGCAACCTGCCCGGTAACAGGGACCATGAGCAGTTCTTC	CASNLPGNRDHEQFF